Listed here are 12 T cell receptor beta chains from one sample, sequenced in a study of blood T cell repertoires in COVID-19. Repertoires were generated with immunoSEQ multiplex PCR, while TCRdb's copy carries only in-frame clones and drops some. Among some 280,000 clones listed, around 85% were seen once. The specimen sequenced was peripheral blood. The receptors stem from a woman in her 50s with active or convalescent COVID-19.

The rearrangement links TRBV15 to TRBJ1-6; 8 bases line up with TRBD1. The CDR3 is 15 residues long. V shed 5 bases and J 10 bases; nucleotides not matched to a gene: 10. Germline-derived CDR1 and CDR2 are LNHNV and YYDKDF (reference sequence). In DNA, the CDR3 is TGTGCCACCAGCGGGAGGGACAGGTTTGGGTCACCCCTCCACTTT. Translating it yields CATSGRDRFGSPLHF.

The chain recombines TRBV5-6 with TRBJ1-5; D is unclear. The CDR3 is 15 amino acids. The germline CDR1 and CDR2 sequences are SGHDT and YYEEEE. V lost 1 base, J lost 3 bases, and 11 bases lay in between. This chain's CDR3 is CASSLTGNLNQPQHF. DNA for the CDR3: TGTGCCAGCAGCTTGACGGGGAACCTCAATCAGCCCCAGCATTTT.

The chain carries TRBV28 and TRBJ1-1; 9 nucleotides agree with TRBD1. V gave up 5 bases and J gave up 0 bases; unmatched junction bases: 10. This CDR3 has 17 amino acids. Germline V gives CDR1 MDHEN, CDR2 SYDVKM. For the CDR3, the DNA is TGTGCCAGCAGTCATTTTCTGGGACAGGGCATGAACACTGAAGCTTTCTTT. Protein sequence: CASSHFLGQGMNTEAFF.

This clone was seen only once. The chain has TRBV2 and TRBJ2-3; no definite D call. This CDR3 has 15 amino acids. Germline V gene lookup returns CDR1 SNHLY and CDR2 FYNNEI. Trimming pared 6 bases from V and 2 bases from J, leaving 15 bases between. CDR3 sequence reads: CASSPPHSYTDTQYF. The CDR3 nucleotides read TGTGCCAGCAGCCCTCCCCACAGCTACACAGATACGCAGTATTTT.

V and J are TRBV12-5 and TRBJ2-3; D gene ambiguous. In germline, CDR1 is LGHNT, CDR2 FRNRAP. V was shortened by 1 base and J by 9 bases, with 11 bases between the two germline ends. CDR3 size: 13 residues. CDR3 sequence reads: CASGLGWSETQYF. The DNA for the CDR3 is TGTGCTAGTGGTTTGGGGTGGAGCGAAACGCAGTATTTT. The full variable domain, rest sourced from reference TRBV12-5 and TRBJ2-3, is DARVTQTPRHKVTEMGQEVTMRCQPILGHNTVFWYRQTMMQGLELLAYFRNRAPLDDSGMPKDRFSAEMPDATLATLKIQPSEPRDSAVYFCASGLGWSETQYFGPGTRLTVL.

This chain links TRBV6-5 with TRBJ1-5; 7 bases line up with TRBD1. CDR3 size: 14 residues. Germline loops: CDR1 MNHEY, CDR2 SVGAGI. J lost 6 bases, V lost 7 bases, and 9 bases had no gene match. The DNA for the CDR3 is TGTGCCAGCACCACGGGACAGCCCGGTCAGCCCCAGCATTTT. Translated: CASTTGQPGQPQHF.

The chain recombines TRBV19 with TRBJ2-1, with 10 bases lining up with TRBD2. Trimming cost V 7 bases and J 7 bases; bases outside gene matches: 10. Germline values: CDR1 LNHDA, CDR2 SQIVND (reference sequence). This CDR3 spans 15 amino acids. The CDR3 DNA reads as TGTGCCAGTATGGGGGGTCTAGCGGGAGCTAATGAGCAGTTCTTC. The encoded protein is CASMGGLAGANEQFF.

The chain couples TRBV5-5 to TRBJ2-3; weak D call: TRBD2 (5 bases). V lost 0 bases to trimming and J lost 1 base, with 9 bases between them. Germline V gene sequence: CDR1 SGHKS, CDR2 YYEKEE (reference sequence). This CDR3 is 15 amino acids long. This chain's CDR3 is CASSLGLAGTDTQYF. The CDR3 DNA follows: TGTGCCAGCAGCTTGGGTCTAGCTGGCACAGATACGCAGTATTTT.

In this sample, this clone turned up many times. V gene TRBV28 combines with J gene TRBJ2-3; 10 bases are shared with TRBD2. Germline-derived CDR1 and CDR2 are MDHEN and SYDVKM. V shed 9 bases and J 3 bases; nucleotides not matched to a gene: 15. There are 17 residues in the CDR3. The CDR3 protein is CASRKAGGPSRTDTQYF. CDR3 sequence (DNA): TGTGCCAGTCGTAAAGCGGGAGGGCCCTCGAGAACAGATACGCAGTATTTT.

V and J are TRBV23-1 and TRBJ2-5, with D possibly being TRBD1 (6 bases). TRBV23-1 is an ORF, with its function uncertain. V lost 4 bases to trimming and J lost 5 bases, with 23 bases between them. This CDR3 is 17 amino acids long. CDR3 nucleotide sequence: TGCGCCAGCAGTCTAAAACCGACAGGCGACTGGGGGGAGACCCAGTACTTC. Amino acid sequence: CASSLKPTGDWGETQYF.

The genes are TRBV10-3 and TRBJ1-1; no firm D call. V gave up 7 bases and J gave up 8 bases, with 11 bases separating them. Germline V gene lookup returns CDR1 ENHRY and CDR2 SYGVKD. CDR3 size: 11 residues. As DNA, the CDR3 is TGTGCCATCAAGATGGGGAGAGAAGCTTTCTTT. This gives the protein CAIKMGREAFF.

This chain uses TRBV7-2 with TRBJ2-5; the D is unclear. The CDR3 runs 13 residues. With 2 bases removed from V and 2 bases from J, the gap between germline ends came to 6 bases. From germline, CDR1 is SGHTA and CDR2 FQGNSA. This chain's CDR3 is CASSLSTQETQYF. The CDR3 DNA reads as TGTGCCAGCAGCTTATCTACTCAAGAGACCCAGTACTTC.